Sequencing of this TCR beta chain was carried out in a study of patients and donors after allogeneic stem cell transplantation. The germline gives CDR1 DFQATT, CDR2 SNEGSKA (reference sequence). V was clipped by 0 bases and J by 0 bases, with 6 bases between them. This CDR3 spans 14 amino acids. TCRdb re-derived calls from the RT-PCR reads in MiXCR, one entry per CDR3 protein. This sample yields approximately 200,000 distinct CDR3 sequences, of which about 38% are seen a single time; roughly 11% belongs to the top ten. The receptor was derived from a human donor who was either an allogeneic HSCT recipient or a stem cell or donor lymphocyte infusion donor (not recorded which). It is not recorded whose cells these are; they may come from a transplant donor. The chain employs TRBV20-1 and TRBJ2-4; possibly TRBD1 for D (5 bases). Sequencing input: blood, either unsorted or a sorted T cell fraction (not recorded which). The CDR3 DNA follows: TGCAGTGCTAGAGAACAGGAAGCCAAAAACATTCAGTACTTC. Translation gives CSAREQEAKNIQYF.